This note documents a single T cell receptor (beta chain) sequence. Its antigen is unidentified. This record belongs to a study of cytomegalovirus exposure and HLA in healthy donors. Points from the study as a whole: The study labeled roughly 160 TCR beta chains cytomegalovirus-associated.

TCRdb keeps only in-frame clones here, not all; method: immunoSEQ multiplex PCR. The sample comprises 150,000 to 200,000 clones, more than 80% of which are singletons, and roughly 6.5% rests with the top ten. The validation cohort, a group of 120 or so subjects, included the donors and was separate from the roughly 700-subject first cohort. Material: PBMCs. The receptor was derived from a man aged 18 to 30 in good health and CMV-seropositive.

CDR3 region: CASSFARGTNTGELFF. The CDR3, as DNA: TGTGCCAGCAGCTTTGCACGAGGGACTAACACCGGGGAGCTGTTTTTT. V usage is TRBV7-9 and J usage is TRBJ2-2; D is possibly TRBD2 (6 bases). Trimming took off 3 bases at V and 2 bases at J, with 13 bases between the two ends. Germline V lookup: CDR1 SEHNR, CDR2 FQNEAQ (reference sequence). CDR3 length: 16 residues.